A selection of T cell receptor beta chains follows, all from one sample in a study of shared clonotypes between healthy human individuals. Here immunoSEQ multiplex PCR was the method, and the copy in TCRdb shows in-frame clones only, minus some. This sample has about 1.1 million clones; 70% to 85% occur once, and the top ten carry about 0.94%. The sequenced sample consisted of memory CD4+ T cells from PBMCs. These receptors were collected from a man between 18 and 29 years old in good health. Some clones in this sample may be carry-over from other donors' samples. CDR3s include the opening cysteine and the closing phenylalanine or tryptophan. D genes are given only for firm matches. Clone size is stated in some rows and not others, as once, few, many or a class when expanded.

d_call j_call clone_size v_call cdr3_nt cdr3_aa
TRBD1 TRBJ1-4 . TRBV11-1 TGTGCCAGCAGCTCGGGGACAGGGAGTGAAAAACTGTTTTTT CASSSGTGSEKLFF
. TRBJ1-5 . TRBV6-6 TGTGCCAGCAGCCCCCCACGGGGGGGCAATCAGCCCCAGCATTTT CASSPPRGGNQPQHF
. TRBJ1-1 . TRBV2 TGTGCCAGCAGCCTCGGACAGAAACAGAACACTGAAGCTTTCTTT CASSLGQKQNTEAFF
TRBD1 TRBJ1-2 . TRBV28 TGTGCCAGCAGTTCTCCTCAGACAGGGGCTGGCTACACCTTC CASSSPQTGAGYTF
. TRBJ1-5 . TRBV7-8 TGTGCCAGCAGCCGGGAGGGCAATCCCAATCAGCCCCAGCATTTT CASSREGNPNQPQHF
. TRBJ1-5 few TRBV5-8 TGTGCCAGCACCTCTTCCAGGGTCACTAGCAATCAGCCCCAGCATTTT CASTSSRVTSNQPQHF
TRBD1 TRBJ1-1 . TRBV27 TGTGCCAGCAGCTTAGGACAGGAGGACGAAGCTTTCTTT CASSLGQEDEAFF
. TRBJ2-7 . TRBV6-6 TGTGCCAGCCTGGGTCAGGGACCCTACGAGCAGTACTTC CASLGQGPYEQYF
TRBD2 TRBJ2-4 . TRBV7-2 TGTGCCAGCAGCCCGGGGGGACTAGCGGCCCCCAAAAACATTCAGTACTTC CASSPGGLAAPKNIQYF
. TRBJ2-7 . TRBV20-1 TGCAGTGCTCTGCGGACGCGGGAGCAGTACTTC CSALRTREQYF
TRBD1 TRBJ1-2 . TRBV6-6 TGTGCCAGCAGTCCCGACAGGGCAGGCTATGGCTACACCTTC CASSPDRAGYGYTF
TRBD1 TRBJ1-5 . TRBV18 TGTGCCAGCTCACGAACAGGGACAGGAAATAGCAATCAGCCCCAGCATTTT CASSRTGTGNSNQPQHF
. TRBJ1-2 . TRBV27 TGTGCCAGCAGTGCAAAGAGGGGGACACTTATCGACTATGGCTACACCTTC CASSAKRGTLIDYGYTF
TRBD2 TRBJ2-5 . TRBV19 TGTGCCAGTAGTATTTGGGCGGGGGAATCCGCTCCCCAGTACTTC CASSIWAGESAPQYF
. TRBJ1-2 . TRBV10-3 TGTGCCATCAGTGAGGTCGACATCCCGGTTGGCTACACCTTC CAISEVDIPVGYTF
. TRBJ1-2 . TRBV18 TGTGCCAGCTCACCACAACCGGACTCCGGTGGCTACACCTTC CASSPQPDSGGYTF
TRBD1 TRBJ1-5 . TRBV5-1 TGCGCCAGCAGCTTGGGGACAGGATCTGGTCAGCCCCAGCATTTT CASSLGTGSGQPQHF
. TRBJ2-2 few TRBV6-1 TGTGCCAGCAGTGAATTAGGGGACTTCACCGGGGAGCTGTTTTTT CASSELGDFTGELFF
TRBD2 TRBJ2-3 . TRBV4-1 TGCGCCAGCAGCCAAGGACTAGCCTTCACAGATACGCAGTATTTT CASSQGLAFTDTQYF
TRBD1 TRBJ1-1 . TRBV9 TGTGCCAGCAGCGGGACAGGGGCGGAACGATATGAAGCTTTCTTT CASSGTGAERYEAFF
. TRBJ2-2 . TRBV7-3 TGTGCCAGCAGCTCCGGGTGGGGCACCGGGGAGCTGTTTTTT CASSSGWGTGELFF
. TRBJ2-7 . TRBV30 TGTGCCTGGAAGACAGATTCGGACGAGCAGTACTTC CAWKTDSDEQYF
. TRBJ2-1 . TRBV28 TGTGCCAGCACCGACCTTTGGAATGAGCAGTTCTTC CASTDLWNEQFF
. TRBJ2-5 . TRBV29-1 TGCAGCGTTATGTGGCGCCTCCAAGAGACCCAGTACTTC CSVMWRLQETQYF
. TRBJ2-7 . TRBV5-1 TGCGCCAGCAGCTTTCGCGGGGACGAGCAGTACTTC CASSFRGDEQYF
. TRBJ2-3 . TRBV7-8 TGTGCCAGCACCAAACTTCCTAGCACAGATACGCAGTATTTT CASTKLPSTDTQYF
. TRBJ1-4 . TRBV27 TGTGCCAGCAGTTCCCGACAGGTTGGCGGAAAACTGTTTTTT CASSSRQVGGKLFF
. TRBJ2-3 . TRBV5-1 TGCGCCAGCAGCTTGGGGGTTGGACAGTACACAGATACGCAGTATTTT CASSLGVGQYTDTQYF
TRBD2 TRBJ2-2 few TRBV5-4 TGTGCCAGCAGACAGGGACTAGCGGACCCGAACACCGGGGAGCTGTTTTTT CASRQGLADPNTGELFF
. TRBJ2-2 once TRBV5-4 TGTGCCAGCAGCTTAAATACCGGGACCTCCGGGGAGCTGTTTTTT CASSLNTGTSGELFF
. TRBJ1-2 . TRBV30 TGTGCCTGGAGTGCCCCGACAGGCCCTAACTATGGCTACACCTTC CAWSAPTGPNYGYTF
TRBD1 TRBJ1-1 . TRBV27 TGTGCCAGCAACAGGGGCTTCGACACTGAAGCTTTCTTT CASNRGFDTEAFF
. TRBJ2-7 . TRBV10-3 TGTGCCATTCAGACCGGACCGCGACACTACGAGCAGTACTTC CAIQTGPRHYEQYF
. TRBJ2-1 . TRBV18 TGTGCCAGCTCACCCGCGGGACATGAGCAGTTCTTC CASSPAGHEQFF
. TRBJ1-1 . TRBV18 TGTGCCAGCTCACCCGTGGTTGACGAAGCTTTCTTT CASSPVVDEAFF
TRBD1 TRBJ2-3 . TRBV28 TGTGCCAGCAGTTCCCGGGACAGGGGAACAGATACGCAGTATTTT CASSSRDRGTDTQYF
. TRBJ1-5 . TRBV19 TGTGCCAGTAGTACGACAGGCCTAAGCAATCAGCCCCAGCATTTT CASSTTGLSNQPQHF
TRBD2 TRBJ2-3 many TRBV10-3 TGTGCCATCAGTGACCCGGCCTTAGCGGGAGTTACAGATACGCAGTATTTT CAISDPALAGVTDTQYF